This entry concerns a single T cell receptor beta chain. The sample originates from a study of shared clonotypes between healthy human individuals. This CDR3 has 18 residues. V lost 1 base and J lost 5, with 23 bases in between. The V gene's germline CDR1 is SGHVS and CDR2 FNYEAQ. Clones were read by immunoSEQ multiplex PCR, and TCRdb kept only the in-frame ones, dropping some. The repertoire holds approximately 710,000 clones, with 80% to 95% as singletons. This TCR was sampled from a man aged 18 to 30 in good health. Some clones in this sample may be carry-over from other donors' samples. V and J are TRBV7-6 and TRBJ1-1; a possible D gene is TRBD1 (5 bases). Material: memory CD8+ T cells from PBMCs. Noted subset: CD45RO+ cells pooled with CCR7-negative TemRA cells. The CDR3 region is CASSLGIGQGPMETEAFF. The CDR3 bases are TGTGCCAGCAGCTTAGGGATTGGTCAGGGCCCCATGGAGACTGAAGCTTTCTTT.